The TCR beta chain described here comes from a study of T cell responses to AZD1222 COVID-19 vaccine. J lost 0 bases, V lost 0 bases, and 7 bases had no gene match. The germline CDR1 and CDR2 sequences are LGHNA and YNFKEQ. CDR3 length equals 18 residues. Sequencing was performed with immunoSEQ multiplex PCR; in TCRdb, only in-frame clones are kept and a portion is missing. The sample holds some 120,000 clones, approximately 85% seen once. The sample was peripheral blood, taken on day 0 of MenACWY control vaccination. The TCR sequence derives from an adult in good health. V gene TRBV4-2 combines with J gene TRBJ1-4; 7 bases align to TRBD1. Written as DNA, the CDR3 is TGTGCCAGCAGCCAAGACCCAGGGGGGTGGGCAACTAATGAAAAACTGTTTTTT. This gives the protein CASSQDPGGWATNEKLFF.